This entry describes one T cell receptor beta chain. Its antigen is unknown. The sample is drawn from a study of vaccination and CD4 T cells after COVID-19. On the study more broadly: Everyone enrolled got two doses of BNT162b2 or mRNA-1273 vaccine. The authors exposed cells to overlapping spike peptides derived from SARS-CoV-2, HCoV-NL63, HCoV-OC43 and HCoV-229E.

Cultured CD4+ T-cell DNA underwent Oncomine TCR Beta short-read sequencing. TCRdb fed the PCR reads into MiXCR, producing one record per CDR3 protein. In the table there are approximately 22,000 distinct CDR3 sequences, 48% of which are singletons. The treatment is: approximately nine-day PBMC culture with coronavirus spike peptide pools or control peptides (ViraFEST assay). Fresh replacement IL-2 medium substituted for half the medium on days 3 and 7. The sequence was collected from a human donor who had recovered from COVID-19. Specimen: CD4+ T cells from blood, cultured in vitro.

The CDR3 sequence is CASSFERLEAFF. CDR3 nucleotides: TGTGCCAGCAGCTTCGAAAGGCTTGAAGCTTTCTTT. The chain employs TRBV7-9 and TRBJ1-1; D not certain. V was clipped by 3 bases and J by 7 bases, with 9 bases between them. Germline V CDR1 and CDR2: SEHNR, FQNEAQ (reference sequence). This CDR3 comprises 12 residues.